These T cell receptor beta chains were read from a single sample in a study of T-cell reconstitution after alpha-beta-depleted transplantation in children. Using its own MiXCR run on the PCR reads, TCRdb lists one record per CDR3 protein. The sample has 800,000 to 1,000,000 distinct CDR3 sequences; roughly 29% are singletons. This specimen was PBMCs, mostly from graft donor cells, taken 360 days after TCRalphabeta/CD19-depleted stem cell transplant. The receptors derive from a boy younger than two who had a stem cell transplant for SCID, so the T cells may come from the graft donor. Both conserved end residues are part of each CDR3. D genes are given only for firm matches. Not every row has a clone size; where given, it reads once, few, many or a size class.

d_gene	v_gene	abundance	len	j_gene	CDR3aa	CDR3nt
TRBD1	TRBV4-1	.	15	TRBJ1-1	CASSHSGQGDTEAFF	TGCGCCAGCAGCCACAGCGGACAGGGAGACACTGAAGCTTTCTTT
.	TRBV12-3/TRBV12-4	.	16	TRBJ2-5	CASSRSGTAPGETQYF	TGTGCCAGCAGTCGGAGCGGTACCGCCCCTGGGGAGACCCAGTACTTC
TRBD2	TRBV2	few	15	TRBJ2-7	CASSVWGAGGNEQYF	TGTGCCAGCAGCGTTTGGGGAGCGGGGGGGAACGAGCAGTACTTC
.	TRBV6-5	many	15	TRBJ1-1	CASSYSSSMNTEAFF	TGTGCCAGCAGTTACTCTTCCAGTATGAACACTGAAGCTTTCTTT
.	TRBV20-1	.	13	TRBJ2-3	CSSSSKPTDTQYF	TGCAGTTCATCCTCTAAACCGACAGATACGCAGTATTTT
.	TRBV5-1	.	16	TRBJ2-1	CASSWDGRVNYNEQFF	TGCGCCAGCAGCTGGGACGGACGAGTAAACTACAATGAGCAGTTCTTC
TRBD2	TRBV2	.	13	TRBJ2-2	CASRVGLVGELFF	TGTGCCAGCAGAGTAGGACTAGTCGGGGAGCTGTTTTTT
.	TRBV12-3/TRBV12-4	few	12	TRBJ2-1	CASSFWSGEQFF	TGTGCCAGCAGTTTCTGGAGCGGTGAGCAGTTCTTC
TRBD1	TRBV4-1	.	14	TRBJ2-7	CASSQGDRAHEQYF	TGCGCCAGCAGCCAAGGGGACAGGGCTCACGAGCAGTACTTC
.	TRBV4-1	.	14	TRBJ1-4	CASQTGTSDEKLFF	TGCGCCTCCCAAACCGGGACTTCGGATGAAAAACTGTTTTTT
.	TRBV12-3/TRBV12-4	few	14	TRBJ1-2	CASSRTVPNYGYTF	TGTGCCAGCAGCCGGACAGTACCGAACTATGGCTACACCTTC
.	TRBV14	few	14	TRBJ2-5	CASSQAGKGKTQYF	TGTGCCAGCAGCCAAGCGGGGAAAGGGAAGACCCAGTACTTC
.	TRBV9	.	17	TRBJ2-1	CASSVGPGTVFYNEQFF	TGTGCCAGCAGCGTAGGCCCCGGGACTGTATTCTACAATGAGCAGTTCTTC
TRBD2	TRBV20-1	few	16	TRBJ2-3	CSARDPSGGALGTQYF	TGCAGTGCTAGAGATCCCAGCGGGGGTGCCTTGGGTACGCAGTATTTT
TRBD2	TRBV9	few	17	TRBJ2-3	CASSVEGAGGGTDTQYF	TGTGCCAGCAGCGTAGAAGGTGCCGGGGGAGGGACAGATACGCAGTATTTT
TRBD1	TRBV5-8	.	15	TRBJ2-7	CASSFGAGGNYEQYF	TGTGCCAGCAGCTTTGGGGCAGGGGGTAACTACGAGCAGTACTTC
.	TRBV24-1	few	15	TRBJ2-3	CATGGRGLVPDTQYF	TGTGCCACCGGGGGTAGGGGCTTGGTCCCAGATACGCAGTATTTT
.	TRBV19	few	14	TRBJ2-2	CASSINSWAGELFF	TGTGCCAGTAGTATCAACAGCTGGGCCGGGGAGCTGTTTTTT
.	TRBV29-1	.	14	TRBJ2-2	CSVQDGFDTGELFF	TGCAGCGTTCAAGACGGGTTCGACACCGGGGAGCTGTTTTTT
.	TRBV6-5	.	17	TRBJ1-1	CASSYSTFLPGNTEAFF	TGTGCCAGCAGTTACTCCACGTTTTTACCAGGGAACACTGAAGCTTTCTTT
TRBD2	TRBV5-6	few	16	TRBJ2-5	CASSHIGEGLQETQYF	TGTGCCAGCAGCCACATCGGGGAGGGGCTGCAAGAGACCCAGTACTTC
.	TRBV14	few	13	TRBJ1-5	CASSQALGGTQHF	TGTGCCAGCAGCCAAGCTCTCGGGGGGACCCAGCATTTT
.	TRBV7-9	.	14	TRBJ2-3	CASSLIGSVDTQYF	TGTGCCAGCAGCTTAATTGGATCGGTCGATACGCAGTATTTT
.	TRBV5-1	few	17	TRBJ1-3	CASSKGSSQLSGNTIYF	TGCGCCAGCAGCAAAGGATCCAGCCAACTCTCTGGAAACACCATATATTTT
.	TRBV12-3/TRBV12-4	.	16	TRBJ2-6	CASSWPGKAGANVLTF	TGTGCCAGCAGTTGGCCAGGGAAGGCTGGGGCCAACGTCCTGACTTTC
.	TRBV20-1	.	12	TRBJ2-2	CSALRRERELFF	TGCAGTGCACTCCGCAGGGAACGGGAGCTGTTTTTT
TRBD1	TRBV2	.	15	TRBJ2-1	CASRGTVFSYNEQFF	TGTGCCAGCAGGGGGACAGTCTTCTCCTACAATGAGCAGTTCTTC
.	TRBV5-1	.	15	TRBJ1-2	CASSLVVGESYGYTF	TGCGCCAGCAGCTTGGTGGTAGGTGAAAGCTATGGCTACACCTTC
.	TRBV5-1	many	14	TRBJ1-1	CASSLGTVNTEAFF	TGTGCCAGCAGTTTGGGCACAGTGAACACTGAAGCTTTCTTT
TRBD1	TRBV4-3	many	17	TRBJ2-2	CASSHSGQGLNTGELFF	TGCGCCAGCAGCCACTCGGGACAGGGATTAAACACCGGGGAGCTGTTTTTT
.	TRBV5-1	.	13	TRBJ2-3	CASRSPLMDTQYF	TGCGCCAGCCGTTCTCCCTTGATGGATACGCAGTATTTT
.	TRBV6-2/TRBV6-3	few	14	TRBJ2-7	CASSYSFGVYEQYF	TGTGCCAGCAGTTACTCTTTCGGCGTCTACGAGCAGTACTTC
.	TRBV20-1	.	14	TRBJ2-5	CSASFVRRQETQYF	TGCAGTGCTTCCTTTGTGAGGCGTCAAGAGACCCAGTACTTC
.	TRBV11-1	.	15	TRBJ1-1	CASSQPPDGNTEAFF	TGTGCCAGCAGCCAGCCGCCCGACGGGAACACTGAAGCTTTCTTT
.	TRBV20-1	.	15	TRBJ2-7	CSARTAPAGSYEQYF	TGCAGTGCTAGAACGGCCCCGGCGGGCTCCTACGAGCAGTACTTC
.	TRBV18	few	13	TRBJ2-1	CASSPMSRYEQFF	TGTGCCAGCTCACCGATGTCACGATACGAGCAGTTCTTC